A single sample is the source of the 18 T cell receptor beta chains below, sequenced in a study of cytomegalovirus exposure and HLA in healthy donors (dated by TCRdb to 2017 to 2019). Library preparation was by the immunoSEQ multiplex PCR assay. TCRdb holds this immuneACCESS table with in-frame rearrangements only. Some clones are missing; in checked studies, unresolved V genes explain under half, and the rest has no known cause. In this sample the table shows about 160,000 clones, about 90% of which occur a single time. Clones ranked in the top ten supply about 5.8% of the sample. Material: PBMCs. These receptors originate from a woman under 40 in good health and CMV-seronegative.

V gene TRBV30 combines with J gene TRBJ2-7, with D possibly TRBD1 on 6 matching bases. The germline V gene has CDR1 GTSNPN and CDR2 SVGIG (reference sequence). This CDR3 is built from 14 residues. V was trimmed by 3 bases and J by 2 bases, leaving 14 bases between them. This CDR3 is CAWRPGDTAYEQYF. The CDR3 DNA is TGTGCCTGGAGACCAGGGGATACCGCCTACGAGCAGTACTTC.

The chain combines TRBV5-1 with TRBJ1-1; TRBD1 matches 9 bases. V was clipped by 4 bases and J by 2 bases; unmatched bases: 6. CDR3 size: 15 residues. CDR1 and CDR2 from the germline V gene are SGHRS and YFSETQ. CDR3 loop: CASSRTGASNTEAFF. CDR3 in DNA: TGCGCCAGCAGCCGGACAGGGGCTTCCAACACTGAAGCTTTCTTT.

The gene calls are TRBV6-5 and TRBJ2-1, with D possibly matching TRBD2 (6 bases). The CDR3 spans 12 residues. Germline V gene sequence: CDR1 MNHEY, CDR2 SVGAGI. Trimming removed 6 bases from V and 7 bases from J, with 10 bases in between. CDR3 amino acids: CASRSTSNEQFF. For the CDR3, the DNA is TGTGCCAGCAGATCGACTAGTAATGAGCAGTTCTTC.

The chain couples TRBV5-1 to TRBJ1-6; 10 bases map to TRBD1. Looked up from germline, CDR1 is SGHRS and CDR2 is YFSETQ. The CDR3 extends over 15 amino acids. J was trimmed by 9 bases and V by 0 bases; bases with no gene match: 3. The CDR3: CASSLAGQGFSPLHF. The CDR3, as DNA: TGCGCCAGCAGCTTGGCGGGACAGGGGTTTTCACCCCTCCACTTT.

The CDR3 DNA is TGTGCCAGCAGTTCCAACAGGGCAGCTGCCAATGAGCAGTTCTTC. Translated: CASSSNRAAANEQFF. The chain carries TRBV28 and TRBJ2-1, with D perhaps TRBD1 (6 bases). In germline, CDR1 is MDHEN, CDR2 SYDVKM. V was shortened by 4 bases and J by 6 bases, with 16 bases between the two germline ends. There are 15 residues in the CDR3. Filled out from reference TRBV28 and TRBJ2-1, the complete variable domain reads DVKVTQSSRYLVKRTGEKVFLECVQDMDHENMFWYRQDPGLGLRLIYFSYDVKMKEKGDIPEGYSVSREKKERFSLILESASTNQTSMYLCASSSNRAAANEQFFGPGTRLTVL.

The V and J genes are TRBV5-1 and TRBJ2-3, with 10 bases lining up with TRBD2. CDR3 length equals 16 residues. Trimming cost V 0 bases and J 0 bases; bases outside gene matches: 1. Germline V lookup: CDR1 SGHRS, CDR2 YFSETQ. The CDR3 here is CASSLGAGGSTDTQYF. Written as DNA, the CDR3 is TGCGCCAGCAGCTTGGGAGCGGGGGGGAGCACAGATACGCAGTATTTT.

CDR3 region: CASSEMGDPTEAFF. CDR3 bases: TGTGCCAGCAGTGAAATGGGGGATCCCACTGAAGCTTTCTTT. This chain joins TRBV6-1 and TRBJ1-1; D is possibly TRBD1 (5 bases). Germline assignment: CDR1 MNHNS and CDR2 SASEGT. Trimming removed 2 bases from V and 4 bases from J, with 11 bases in between. CDR3 length: 14 residues.

J is TRBJ1-6 and V is TRBV5-3; TRBD1 is a possible D gene (5 bases). TRBV5-3 is flagged as an ORF with uncertain function. This CDR3 region has 16 residues. V lost 3 bases and J 1 base, leaving 11 bases between the germline ends. This chain's CDR3 is CARSYFDRSYNSPLHF. In nucleotides, the CDR3 is TGTGCCAGAAGCTATTTTGACAGATCCTATAATTCACCCCTCCACTTT.

The V and J genes are TRBV7-2 and TRBJ1-5; 8 nucleotides match TRBD1. CDR3 length equals 16 residues. V was pared by 5 bases and J by 7 bases, with 13 bases of the junction left unmatched. CDR1 and CDR2 (germline): SGHTA, FQGNSA. In nucleotides, the CDR3 is TGTGCCAGCAGCGCAGCACAGGGGGGGTATGGACAGCCCCAGCATTTT. It codes for CASSAAQGGYGQPQHF.

The rearrangement joins TRBV2 to TRBJ2-4; D unresolved. The CDR3 sequence is 12 residues long. The V gene lost 4 bases and the J gene lost 6 bases, with 7 bases spanning the gap. In germline, CDR1 is SNHLY, CDR2 FYNNEI. The CDR3 DNA reads TGTGCCAGCAGTGTACAGACAAACATTCAGTACTTC. Encoded protein: CASSVQTNIQYF.

The CDR3, as DNA: TGTGCCAGCAGCACAGGAGTCCGGAACAATGAGCAGTTCTTC. It yields the protein CASSTGVRNNEQFF. This chain uses TRBV13 with TRBJ2-1; D is possibly TRBD1 (5 bases). V gave up 5 bases and J gave up 5 bases, with 13 bases separating them. The CDR3 covers 14 residues. Germline-derived CDR1 and CDR2 are PRHDT and FYEKMQ (reference sequence).

V and J are TRBV13 and TRBJ2-7; TRBD1 agrees at 8 bases. The CDR3 is 14 residues long. After removal of 2 bases from V and 6 bases from J, the junction contained 6 bases not matched to a gene. Germline V gene lookup returns CDR1 PRHDT and CDR2 FYEKMQ (reference sequence). CDR3 nucleotide sequence: TGTGCCAGCAGCTTACAGGGGGCGAGGGGCGAGCAGTACTTC. Its protein is CASSLQGARGEQYF.

DNA for the CDR3: TGTGCCAGCAGCTTAGAGACAGGGGGCAAGTACTTC. Amino acids: CASSLETGGKYF. The chain has TRBV7-9 and TRBJ2-7; 10 nucleotides match TRBD1. V shed 1 base, J shed 11 bases, and the junction held 2 bases outside the gene matches. Germline V gives CDR1 SEHNR, CDR2 FQNEAQ (reference sequence). The CDR3 sequence is 12 residues long.

The gene calls are TRBV5-6 and TRBJ2-2, with 7 bases lining up with TRBD2. With V trimmed by 4 bases and J by 7 bases, 16 bases remained unmatched. The germline CDR1 and CDR2 sequences are SGHDT and YYEEEE. The CDR3 totals 17 residues. This CDR3 reads CASSPVEAGPGGGELFF. DNA for the CDR3: TGTGCCAGCAGCCCTGTAGAAGCGGGGCCGGGTGGCGGGGAGCTGTTTTTT.

The chain carries TRBV7-2 and TRBJ1-2, with D possibly matching TRBD1 (5 bases). Trimming removed 7 bases from V and 8 bases from J, with 23 bases in between. The V gene's germline CDR1 is SGHTA and CDR2 FQGNSA. The CDR3 sequence is 15 residues long. This CDR3 is CASTEYYGGRGGYTF. The CDR3 DNA sequence: TGTGCCAGCACCGAATACTATGGGGGACGGGGCGGCTACACCTTC.

This clone has more than one count but fewer than ten. The V and J genes are TRBV19 and TRBJ2-4, with a possible D match to TRBD2 (6 bases). Trimming shortened V by 7 bases and J by 13 bases, and 14 bases separated the two germline ends. The CDR3 is 11 residues long. The germline V gene has CDR1 LNHDA and CDR2 SQIVND (reference sequence). The CDR3 region is CASTELGLQYF. Written as DNA, the CDR3 is TGTGCCAGTACGGAGTTAGGACTACAGTACTTC.

The chain uses TRBV29-1 and TRBJ1-1; D perhaps matches TRBD1 (6 bases). V was cut by 4 bases and J by 0 bases, with 12 bases left in between. In germline, CDR1 is SQVTM, CDR2 ANQGSEA. The length of the CDR3 is 14 residues. CDR3 sequence (DNA): TGCAGCGTTGGCCAGGGGCAACTGAACACTGAAGCTTTCTTT. Protein: CSVGQGQLNTEAFF.

This sequence joins TRBV7-9 and TRBJ1-4; 10 bases line up with TRBD1. There are 16 residues in the CDR3. CDR1 is SEHNR and CDR2 is FQNEAQ in the germline V gene (reference sequence). V was clipped by 2 bases and J by 5 bases; unmatched bases: 5. CDR3 DNA: TGTGCCAGCAGCTTAACCCCGGGACAGGGGAATGAAAAACTGTTTTTT. It codes for CASSLTPGQGNEKLFF.